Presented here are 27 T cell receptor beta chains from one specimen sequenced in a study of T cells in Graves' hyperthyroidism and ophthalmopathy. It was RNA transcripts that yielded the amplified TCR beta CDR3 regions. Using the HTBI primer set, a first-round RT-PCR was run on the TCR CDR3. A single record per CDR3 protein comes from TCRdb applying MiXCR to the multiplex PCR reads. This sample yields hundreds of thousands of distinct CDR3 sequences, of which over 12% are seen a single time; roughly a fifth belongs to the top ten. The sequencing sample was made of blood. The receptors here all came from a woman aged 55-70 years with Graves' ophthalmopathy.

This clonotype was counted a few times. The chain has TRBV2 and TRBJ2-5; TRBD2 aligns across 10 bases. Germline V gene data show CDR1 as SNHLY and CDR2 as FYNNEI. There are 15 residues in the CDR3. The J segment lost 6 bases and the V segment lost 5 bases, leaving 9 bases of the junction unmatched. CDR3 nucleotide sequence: TGTGCCAGCAGTTCACCTACTAGCGGGATAAAGACCCAGTACTTC. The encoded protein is CASSSPTSGIKTQYF. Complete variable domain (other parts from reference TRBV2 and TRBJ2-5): EPEVTQTPSHQVTQMGQEVILRCVPISNHLYFYWYRQILGQKVEFLVSFYNNEISEKSEIFDDQFSVERPDGSNFTLKIRSTKLEDSAMYFCASSSPTSGIKTQYFGPGTRLLVL.

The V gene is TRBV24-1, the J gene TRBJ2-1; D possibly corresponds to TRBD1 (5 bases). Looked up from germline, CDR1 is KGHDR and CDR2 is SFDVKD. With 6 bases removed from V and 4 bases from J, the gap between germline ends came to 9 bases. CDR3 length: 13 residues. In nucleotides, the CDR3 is TGTGCCACCAGTTCCTACAGGTACAATGAGCAGTTCTTC. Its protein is CATSSYRYNEQFF.

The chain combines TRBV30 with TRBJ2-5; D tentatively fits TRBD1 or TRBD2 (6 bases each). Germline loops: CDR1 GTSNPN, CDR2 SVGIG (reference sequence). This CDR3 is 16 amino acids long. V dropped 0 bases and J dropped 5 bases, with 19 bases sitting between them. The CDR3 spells CAWSVARRGYGETQYF. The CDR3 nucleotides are TGTGCCTGGAGTGTAGCCCGGAGGGGGTACGGTGAGACCCAGTACTTC.

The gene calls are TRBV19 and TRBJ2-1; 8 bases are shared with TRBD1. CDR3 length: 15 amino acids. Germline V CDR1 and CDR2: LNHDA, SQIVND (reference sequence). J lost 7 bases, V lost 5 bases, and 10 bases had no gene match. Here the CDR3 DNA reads TGTGCCAGTAGTTTTTTGACAGGGGCTAGGAATGAGCAGTTCTTC. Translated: CASSFLTGARNEQFF. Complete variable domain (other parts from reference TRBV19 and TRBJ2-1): DGGITQSPKYLFRKEGQNVTLSCEQNLNHDAMYWYRQDPGQGLRLIYYSQIVNDFQKGDIAEGYSVSREKKESFPLTVTSAQKNPTAFYLCASSFLTGARNEQFFGPGTRLTVL.

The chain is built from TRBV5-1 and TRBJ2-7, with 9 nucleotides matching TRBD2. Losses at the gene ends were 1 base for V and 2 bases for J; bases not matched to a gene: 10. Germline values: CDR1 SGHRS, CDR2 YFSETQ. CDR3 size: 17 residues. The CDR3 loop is CASSLSLREGLPYEQYF. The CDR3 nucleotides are TGCGCCAGCAGCTTGAGTCTGCGGGAGGGCCTGCCCTACGAGCAGTACTTC.

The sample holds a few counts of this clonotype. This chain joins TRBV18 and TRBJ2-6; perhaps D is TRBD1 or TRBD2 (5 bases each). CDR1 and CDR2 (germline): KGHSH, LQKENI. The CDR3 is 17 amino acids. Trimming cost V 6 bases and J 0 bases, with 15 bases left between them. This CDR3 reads CASSRTRGDSGANVLTF. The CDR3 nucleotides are TGTGCCAGCTCTCGCACCCGGGGCGACTCTGGGGCCAACGTCCTGACTTTC.

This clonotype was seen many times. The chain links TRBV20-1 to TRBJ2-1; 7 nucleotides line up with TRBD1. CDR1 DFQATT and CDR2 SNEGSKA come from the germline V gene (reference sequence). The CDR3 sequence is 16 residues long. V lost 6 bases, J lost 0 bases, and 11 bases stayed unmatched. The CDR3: CSATDRAKSSYNEQFF. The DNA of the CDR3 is TGCAGTGCAACTGACAGGGCAAAAAGCTCCTACAATGAGCAGTTCTTC.

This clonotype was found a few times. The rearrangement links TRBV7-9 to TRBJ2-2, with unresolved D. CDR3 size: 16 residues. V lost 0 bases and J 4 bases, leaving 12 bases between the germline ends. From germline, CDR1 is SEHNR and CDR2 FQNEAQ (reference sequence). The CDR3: CASSLARNAVTGELFF. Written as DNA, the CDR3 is TGTGCCAGCAGCTTAGCCCGCAATGCCGTCACCGGGGAGCTGTTTTTT.

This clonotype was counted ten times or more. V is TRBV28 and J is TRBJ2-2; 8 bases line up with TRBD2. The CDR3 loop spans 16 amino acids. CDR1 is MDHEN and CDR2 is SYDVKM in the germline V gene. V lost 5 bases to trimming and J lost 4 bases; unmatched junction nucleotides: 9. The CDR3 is CASSAPGLARTGELFF. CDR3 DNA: TGTGCCAGCAGTGCCCCCGGACTAGCCCGCACCGGGGAGCTGTTTTTT.

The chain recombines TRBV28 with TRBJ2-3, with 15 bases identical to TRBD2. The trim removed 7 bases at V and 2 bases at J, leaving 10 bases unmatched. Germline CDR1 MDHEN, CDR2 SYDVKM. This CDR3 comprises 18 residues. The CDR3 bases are TGTGCCAGCACCTGGACTAGCGGGAGGGCCCCGGCCACAGATACGCAGTATTTT. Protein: CASTWTSGRAPATDTQYF.

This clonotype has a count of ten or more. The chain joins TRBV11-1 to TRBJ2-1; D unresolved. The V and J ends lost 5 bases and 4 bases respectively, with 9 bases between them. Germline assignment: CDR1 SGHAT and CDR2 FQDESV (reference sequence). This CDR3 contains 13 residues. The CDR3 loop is CASSPSEYNEQFF. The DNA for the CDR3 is TGTGCCAGCAGCCCATCGGAATACAATGAGCAGTTCTTC.

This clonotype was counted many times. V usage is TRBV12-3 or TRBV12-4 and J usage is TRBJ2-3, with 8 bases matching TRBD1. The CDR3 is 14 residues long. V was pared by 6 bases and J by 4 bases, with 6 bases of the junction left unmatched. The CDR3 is CASRPDRAADTQYF. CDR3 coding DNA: TGTGCCAGCAGACCGGACAGGGCGGCAGATACGCAGTATTTT.

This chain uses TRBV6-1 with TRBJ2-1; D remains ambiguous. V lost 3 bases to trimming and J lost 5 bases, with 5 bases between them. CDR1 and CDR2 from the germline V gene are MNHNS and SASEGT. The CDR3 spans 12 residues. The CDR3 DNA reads TGTGCCAGCAGTGAGAGCAACAATGAGCAGTTCTTC. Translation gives CASSESNNEQFF.

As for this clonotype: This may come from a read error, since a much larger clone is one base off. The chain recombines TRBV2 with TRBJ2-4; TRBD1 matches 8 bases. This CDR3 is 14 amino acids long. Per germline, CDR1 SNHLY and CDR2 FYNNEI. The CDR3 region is CASSGQGSKNTQYF. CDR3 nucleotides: TGTGCCAGCAGCGGACAGGGATCCAAAAACACTCAGTACTTC.

This CDR3 reads CASTPGVAGAYEQYF. The DNA of the CDR3 is TGTGCCAGTACCCCGGGGGTAGCGGGAGCCTACGAGCAGTACTTC. The V call is TRBV19, the J call TRBJ2-7; 9 bases fit TRBD2. Trimming at V came to 7 bases and at J to 2 bases, leaving 9 bases not matched to a gene. The CDR3 extends over 15 amino acids. Germline values: CDR1 LNHDA, CDR2 SQIVND (reference sequence).

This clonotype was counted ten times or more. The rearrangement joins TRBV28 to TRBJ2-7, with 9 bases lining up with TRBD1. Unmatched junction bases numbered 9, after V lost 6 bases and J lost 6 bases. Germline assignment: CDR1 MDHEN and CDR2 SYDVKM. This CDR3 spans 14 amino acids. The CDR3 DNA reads TGTGCCAGCAGAACCGGGACAGGGATTGCCGAGCAGTACTTC. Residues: CASRTGTGIAEQYF. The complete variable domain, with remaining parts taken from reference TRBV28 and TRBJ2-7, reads DVKVTQSSRYLVKRTGEKVFLECVQDMDHENMFWYRQDPGLGLRLIYFSYDVKMKEKGDIPEGYSVSREKKERFSLILESASTNQTSMYLCASRTGTGIAEQYFGPGTRLTVT.

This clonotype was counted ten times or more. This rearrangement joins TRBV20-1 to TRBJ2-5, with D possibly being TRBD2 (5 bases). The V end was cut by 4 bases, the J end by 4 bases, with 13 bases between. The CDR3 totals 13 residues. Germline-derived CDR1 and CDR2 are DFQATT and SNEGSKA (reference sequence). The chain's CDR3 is CSAIEGTVETQYF. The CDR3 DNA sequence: TGCAGTGCTATAGAGGGAACAGTAGAGACCCAGTACTTC.

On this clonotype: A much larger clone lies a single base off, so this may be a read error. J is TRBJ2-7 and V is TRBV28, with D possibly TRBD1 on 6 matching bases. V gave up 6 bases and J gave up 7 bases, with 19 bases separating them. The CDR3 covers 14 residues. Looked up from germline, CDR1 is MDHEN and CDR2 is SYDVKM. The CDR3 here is CASSPWTEPGEQYF. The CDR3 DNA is TGTGCCAGCAGCCCCTGGACAGAGCCGGGGGAGCAGTACTTC.

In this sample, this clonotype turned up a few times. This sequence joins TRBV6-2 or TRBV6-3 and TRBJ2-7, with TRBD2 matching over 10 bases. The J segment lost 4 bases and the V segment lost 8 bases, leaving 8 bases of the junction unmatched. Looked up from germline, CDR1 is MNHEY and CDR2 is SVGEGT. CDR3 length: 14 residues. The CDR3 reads CASGGLAGVYEQYF. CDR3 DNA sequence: TGTGCCAGCGGGGGGCTAGCGGGAGTGTACGAGCAGTACTTC.

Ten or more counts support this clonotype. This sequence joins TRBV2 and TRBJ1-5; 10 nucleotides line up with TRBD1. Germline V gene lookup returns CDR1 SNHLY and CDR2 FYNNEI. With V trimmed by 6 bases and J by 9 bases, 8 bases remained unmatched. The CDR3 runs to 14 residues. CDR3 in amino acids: CASSPGQGLPPQHF. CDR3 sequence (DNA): TGTGCCAGCAGCCCGGGACAGGGGTTGCCGCCCCAGCATTTT.

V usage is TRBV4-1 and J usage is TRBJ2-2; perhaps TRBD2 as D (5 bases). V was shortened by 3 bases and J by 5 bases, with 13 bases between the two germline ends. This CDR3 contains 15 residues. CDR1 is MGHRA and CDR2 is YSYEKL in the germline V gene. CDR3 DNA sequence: TGCGCCAGCAGCCATCCTGGACTCGTAACCGGGGAGCTGTTTTTT. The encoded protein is CASSHPGLVTGELFF.

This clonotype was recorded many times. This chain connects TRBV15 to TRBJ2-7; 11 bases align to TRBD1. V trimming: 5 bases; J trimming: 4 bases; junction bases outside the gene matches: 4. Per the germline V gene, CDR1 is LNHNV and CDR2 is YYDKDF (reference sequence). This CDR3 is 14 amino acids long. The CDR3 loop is CATSGRDRGYEQYF. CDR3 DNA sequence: TGTGCCACCAGCGGCCGGGACAGGGGGTACGAGCAGTACTTC.

CDR3 nucleotide sequence: TGTGCCTGGAGTTTAAGGGGCGAGCAGTACTTC. Translated: CAWSLRGEQYF. This sequence joins TRBV30 and TRBJ2-7, with D perhaps TRBD1 (5 bases). The CDR3 extends over 11 amino acids. Trimming left V 2 bases short and J 6 bases short, with 8 bases between. Germline V gives CDR1 GTSNPN, CDR2 SVGIG (reference sequence).

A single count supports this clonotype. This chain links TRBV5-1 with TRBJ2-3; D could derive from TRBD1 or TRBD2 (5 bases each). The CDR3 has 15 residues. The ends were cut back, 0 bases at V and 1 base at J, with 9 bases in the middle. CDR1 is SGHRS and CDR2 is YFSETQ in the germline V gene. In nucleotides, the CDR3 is TGCGCCAGCAGCTTGGTGGGACCACGCACAGATACGCAGTATTTT. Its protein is CASSLVGPRTDTQYF.

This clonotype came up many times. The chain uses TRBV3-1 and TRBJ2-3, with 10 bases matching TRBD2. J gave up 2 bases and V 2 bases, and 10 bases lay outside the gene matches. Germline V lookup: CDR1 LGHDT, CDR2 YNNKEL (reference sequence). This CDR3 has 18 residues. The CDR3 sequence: CASSQLSLLAGATDTQYF. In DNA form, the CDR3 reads TGTGCCAGCAGCCAACTCTCCCTCCTAGCGGGAGCCACAGATACGCAGTATTTT.

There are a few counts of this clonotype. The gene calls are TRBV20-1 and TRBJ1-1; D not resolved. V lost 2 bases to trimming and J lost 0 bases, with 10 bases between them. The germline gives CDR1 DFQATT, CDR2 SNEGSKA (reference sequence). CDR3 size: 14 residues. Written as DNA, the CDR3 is TGCAGTGCTAGAACAGATAACATGAACACTGAAGCTTTCTTT. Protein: CSARTDNMNTEAFF.

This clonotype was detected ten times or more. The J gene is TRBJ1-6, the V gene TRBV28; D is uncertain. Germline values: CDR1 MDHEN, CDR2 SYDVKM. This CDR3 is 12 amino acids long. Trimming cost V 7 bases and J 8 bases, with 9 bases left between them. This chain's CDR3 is CASNPDYSPLHF. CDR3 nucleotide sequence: TGTGCCAGCAACCCGGATTATTCACCCCTCCACTTT.